The 22 T cell receptor beta chains given below trace back to one sample, sequenced in a study of blood T cell repertoires in COVID-19. TCRdb's table, derived via immunoSEQ multiplex PCR, lists solely in-frame clones and lacks some. The sample comprises under 250,000 clones, 82% of which are singletons, and 3% to 4% rests with the top ten. The sample consisted of peripheral blood. These receptors all stem from a woman between 18 and 30 years old with acute or convalescent COVID-19.

This clone was seen more than once but under ten times. The chain is built from TRBV27 and TRBJ2-1; 11 bases match TRBD2. Per the germline V gene, CDR1 is MNHEY and CDR2 is SMNVEV (reference sequence). J lost 5 bases, V lost 5 bases, and 5 bases had no gene match. CDR3 length: 15 residues. DNA of the CDR3: TGTGCCAGCAGTGGGACTAGCGGTAATCACAATGAGCAGTTCTTC. This codes for CASSGTSGNHNEQFF.

J is TRBJ2-1 and V is TRBV12-3 or TRBV12-4; TRBD2 matches 7 bases. After removal of 6 bases from V and 9 bases from J, the junction contained 5 bases not matched to a gene. CDR3 size: 12 residues. DNA of the CDR3: TGTGCCAGCAGAAAGACTAGCAGTGAGCAGTTCTTC. Amino acid sequence: CASRKTSSEQFF.

This chain joins TRBV25-1 and TRBJ1-1; D uncertain. Germline values: CDR1 MGHDK, CDR2 SYGVNS. This CDR3 region has 16 residues. The ends were cut back, 1 base at V and 1 base at J, with 13 bases in the middle. CDR3 sequence: CASSEFFEGPNTEAFF. CDR3 DNA sequence: TGTGCCAGCAGTGAATTTTTTGAGGGCCCGAACACTGAAGCTTTCTTT. The whole variable domain, remainder taken from reference TRBV25-1 and TRBJ1-1, is EADIYQTPRYLVIGTGKKITLECSQTMGHDKMYWYQQDPGMELHLIHYSYGVNSTEKGDLSSESTVSRIRTEHFPLTLESARPSHTSQYLCASSEFFEGPNTEAFFGQGTRLTVV.

V is TRBV7-2 and J is TRBJ2-7, with D perhaps matching TRBD2 (5 bases). The ends were cut back, 6 bases at V and 5 bases at J, with 17 bases in the middle. The CDR3 runs 14 residues. The germline gives CDR1 SGHTA, CDR2 FQGNSA. CDR3 bases: TGTGCCAGCAGGTCTCCGGGGTCCGGAAACGAGCAGTACTTC. Translating gives CASRSPGSGNEQYF.

The chain combines TRBV20-1 with TRBJ1-2; no firm D call. Germline V lookup: CDR1 DFQATT, CDR2 SNEGSKA (reference sequence). V lost 6 bases and J 8 bases, leaving 13 bases between the germline ends. This CDR3 contains 11 residues. The CDR3 sequence is CSARPISGYTF. In DNA form, the CDR3 reads TGCAGTGCCCGCCCCATTAGCGGCTACACCTTC.

The rearrangement links TRBV28 to TRBJ1-5; D perhaps matches TRBD1 (6 bases). CDR3 size: 13 residues. Trimming pared 8 bases from V and 5 bases from J, leaving 13 bases between. The V gene's germline CDR1 is MDHEN and CDR2 SYDVKM. The CDR3 coding sequence is TGTGCCAGCCTAGGGACACTGGATCAGCCCCAGCATTTT. Protein: CASLGTLDQPQHF.

The CDR3 loop is CAWSQIDFSGANVLTF. The DNA for the CDR3 is TGTGCCTGGAGTCAGATTGACTTCTCTGGGGCCAACGTCCTGACTTTC. The chain is built from TRBV30 and TRBJ2-6; D remains unclear. Germline CDR1 GTSNPN, CDR2 SVGIG (reference sequence). Trimming stripped 2 bases from V and 0 bases from J, with 11 bases between. This CDR3 has 16 residues.

This clone was seen just once. The chain carries TRBV9 and TRBJ2-3; D remains ambiguous. CDR1 SGDLS and CDR2 YYNGEE come from the germline V gene. This CDR3 comprises 16 residues. The V end lost 4 bases, the J end lost 0 bases, and 15 bases lay between the germline ends. The CDR3 sequence is CASSPKLPASTDTQYF. The CDR3 DNA reads as TGTGCCAGCAGCCCCAAGCTTCCCGCTAGCACAGATACGCAGTATTTT.

The chain recombines TRBV30 with TRBJ1-1; D not certain. The CDR3 is made up of 14 amino acids. Deletions cut 3 bases from V and 0 bases from J, with 11 bases between. The germline gives CDR1 GTSNPN, CDR2 SVGIG (reference sequence). The CDR3 nucleotides are TGTGCCTGGAGACCTGGACTCTTGAACACTGAAGCTTTCTTT. This sequence encodes CAWRPGLLNTEAFF.

The V call is TRBV27, the J call TRBJ2-7; 9 nucleotides line up with TRBD2. Germline V CDR1 and CDR2: MNHEY, SMNVEV (reference sequence). The CDR3 is 14 amino acids. Unmatched junction bases numbered 6, after V lost 5 bases and J lost 4 bases. In nucleotides, the CDR3 is TGTGCCAGCAGTACGCCTAGCGGGGTTTACGAGCAGTACTTC. Translated, it gives CASSTPSGVYEQYF.

The chain carries TRBV10-2 and TRBJ2-7; possibly TRBD1 for D (6 bases). In germline, CDR1 is WSHSY, CDR2 SAAADI. CDR3 length equals 13 residues. The V end was cut by 9 bases, the J end by 0 bases, with 12 bases between. CDR3 sequence reads: CASSGQNSYEQYF. In nucleotides, the CDR3 is TGCGCCAGTTCCGGACAGAACTCCTACGAGCAGTACTTC.

The chain employs TRBV6-2 or TRBV6-3 and TRBJ1-2; D unresolved. Germline V gene sequence: CDR1 MNHEY, CDR2 SVGEGT. The CDR3 runs 15 residues. V was clipped by 2 bases and J by 4 bases, with 14 bases between them. The CDR3 protein is CASSYQADKPYGYTF. As DNA, the CDR3 is TGTGCCAGCAGTTACCAAGCCGACAAGCCCTATGGCTACACCTTC.

The V call is TRBV7-9, the J call TRBJ2-7; no reliable D call. Germline values: CDR1 SEHNR, CDR2 FQNEAQ (reference sequence). The CDR3 runs to 14 residues. The V end was cut by 4 bases, the J end by 0 bases, with 10 bases between. CDR3 bases: TGTGCCAGCAGCTACCGGTCGAGCTCCTACGAGCAGTACTTC. Amino acids: CASSYRSSSYEQYF.

The V call is TRBV5-1, the J call TRBJ1-2; D is possibly TRBD1 (5 bases). The CDR3 extends over 14 amino acids. Germline assignment: CDR1 SGHRS and CDR2 YFSETQ. V was shortened by 6 bases and J by 6 bases, with 18 bases between the two germline ends. CDR3 residues: CASTGPNGGNGYTF. CDR3 coding DNA: TGCGCCAGCACCGGGCCAAACGGGGGTAATGGCTACACCTTC.

The chain carries TRBV15 and TRBJ1-4, with TRBD1 identical over 7 bases. The trim removed 0 bases at V and 7 bases at J, leaving 5 bases unmatched. CDR3 length equals 15 residues. The V gene's germline CDR1 is LNHNV and CDR2 YYDKDF (reference sequence). The CDR3 nucleotides are TGTGCCACCAGCAGAGAGCGACAGGGACCTGAAAAACTGTTTTTT. Translation: CATSRERQGPEKLFF.

V and J are TRBV6-6 and TRBJ2-7; no definite D call. Germline values: CDR1 MNHNY, CDR2 SVGAGI (reference sequence). The CDR3 is 15 residues long. V dropped 2 bases and J dropped 0 bases, with 11 bases sitting between them. In nucleotides, the CDR3 is TGTGCCAGCAGTTACGGGCAGCCACCCTCCTACGAGCAGTACTTC. Translation: CASSYGQPPSYEQYF.

The chain carries TRBV4-2 and TRBJ2-1, with 14 nucleotides matching TRBD2. After removal of 2 bases from V and 10 bases from J, the junction contained 10 bases not matched to a gene. This CDR3 is built from 17 residues. Germline CDR1 is LGHNA and CDR2 is YNFKEQ. CDR3 in amino acids: CASSQISGTSGSGEQFF. The CDR3, as DNA: TGTGCCAGCAGCCAAATCTCCGGGACTAGCGGGAGCGGGGAGCAGTTCTTC.

In its sample, this clone was seen a few times. The gene calls are TRBV18 and TRBJ2-1, with D possibly TRBD1 on 6 matching bases. Germline CDR1 is KGHSH and CDR2 is LQKENI. This CDR3 contains 17 residues. V gave up 2 bases and J gave up 3 bases, with 17 bases separating them. The CDR3 protein is CASSPWAQGTDYNEQFF. CDR3 coding DNA: TGTGCCAGCTCACCATGGGCGCAGGGGACCGACTACAATGAGCAGTTCTTC. Full variable domain (remainder filled in from reference TRBV18 and TRBJ2-1): NAGVMQNPRHLVRRRGQEARLRCSPMKGHSHVYWYRQLPEEGLKFMVYLQKENIIDESGMPKERFSAEFPKEGPSILRIQQVVRGDSAAYFCASSPWAQGTDYNEQFFGPGTRLTVL.

This sequence joins TRBV9 and TRBJ1-3; D ambiguous. V lost 3 bases to trimming and J lost 0 bases, with 16 bases between them. Germline CDR1 SGDLS, CDR2 YYNGEE. The CDR3 runs 17 residues. The chain's CDR3 is CASSAVGTVLSGNTIYF. As DNA, the CDR3 is TGTGCCAGCAGCGCGGTAGGTACAGTGCTCTCTGGAAACACCATATATTTT.

This clone was counted a few times. The chain combines TRBV11-2 with TRBJ2-1, with 8 bases aligning to TRBD2. The CDR3 length is 15 residues. The germline V gene encodes CDR1 SGHAT and CDR2 FQNNGV. Losses at the gene ends were 1 base for V and 3 bases for J; bases not matched to a gene: 2. The chain's CDR3 is CASSLVLAVYNEQFF. The CDR3 DNA reads TGTGCCAGCAGCTTAGTACTAGCGGTCTACAATGAGCAGTTCTTC.

V gene TRBV6-5 combines with J gene TRBJ1-1; 9 bases agree with TRBD1. Germline V gives CDR1 MNHEY, CDR2 SVGAGI. Trimming at V came to 6 bases and at J to 6 bases, leaving 14 bases not matched to a gene. The CDR3 loop spans 16 amino acids. CDR3 coding DNA: TGTGCCAGCAGCTACGAGTGGGGACAGGGAATCTCTGAAGCTTTCTTT. Translating it yields CASSYEWGQGISEAFF.

V usage is TRBV5-1 and J usage is TRBJ2-1; maybe TRBD1 (6 bases). CDR3 length: 14 residues. The ends were cut back, 1 base at V and 6 bases at J, with 11 bases in the middle. Germline assignment: CDR1 SGHRS and CDR2 YFSETQ. This CDR3 reads CASSLTQGFNEQFF. The CDR3 region has the DNA TGCGCCAGCAGCTTGACCCAGGGGTTCAATGAGCAGTTCTTC.